A single sample is the source of the 8 T cell receptor beta chains below, sequenced in a study of neurological immune-mediated disorders (dated by TCRdb to about 2019). Libraries came from 5' RACE. Sequenced on an Illumina HiSeq 2500. TCRdb reprocessed the public reads (quality trimming at Q25 with fastp, clone calling with MiXCR) and kept in-frame beta chains. Here each entry gathers all rows of one CDR3 protein and keeps the most common genes and DNA. A total of tens of thousands of distinct CDR3 sequences appear in this sample, about 6.3% of them only once. The ten largest account for 0.55% to 0.6% of the sample. The sample taken for sequencing was CD4+ T cells from blood. The receptor source for this set is a woman in her thirties or forties in good health.

This clonotype was seen at least ten times. The rearrangement joins TRBV5-1 to TRBJ2-1, with 7 bases that match TRBD1. CDR3 size: 14 residues. Germline V gives CDR1 SGHRS, CDR2 YFSETQ. Trimming removed 1 base from V and 5 bases from J; junction bases left unmatched: 3. The chain's CDR3 is CASSLTGVNNEQFF. The CDR3 DNA reads TGCGCCAGCAGCTTGACAGGGGTGAACAATGAGCAGTTCTTC. Looking up the rest from reference TRBV5-1 and TRBJ2-1 gives the full variable domain: KAGVTQTPRYLIKTRGQQVTLSCSPISGHRSVSWYQQTPGQGLQFLFEYFSETQRNKGNFPGRFSGRQFSNSRSEMNVSTLELGDSALYLCASSLTGVNNEQFFGPGTRLTVL.

This clonotype has ten or more counts. V and J are TRBV12-3 or TRBV12-4 and TRBJ2-1; no firm D call. The CDR3 totals 15 residues. The germline V and J ends were trimmed by 2 bases and 0 bases, with 8 bases remaining between them. The CDR3 region is CASSLRVSSYNEQFF. The CDR3 DNA reads TGTGCCAGCAGTTTACGGGTAAGCTCCTACAATGAGCAGTTCTTC.

This clonotype was picked up many times. CDR3 nucleotide sequence: TGTGCCAGCAGCCCCTACTCCCCGGGGGGCACTGAAGCTTTCTTT. Its translation: CASSPYSPGGTEAFF. The chain carries TRBV5-4 and TRBJ1-1; a possible D gene is TRBD1 (5 bases). The germline gives CDR1 SGHNT, CDR2 YYREEE (reference sequence). Trimming stripped 4 bases from V and 4 bases from J, with 17 bases between. The CDR3 sequence is 15 residues long.

This clonotype was seen at least ten times. The chain joins TRBV20-1 to TRBJ2-1, with 8 bases matching TRBD2. Germline lookup yields CDR1 DFQATT and CDR2 SNEGSKA (reference sequence). The CDR3 spans 17 residues. V shed 6 bases, J shed 7 bases, and the junction held 20 bases outside the gene matches. CDR3 amino acids: CSARHTSGPLSGNEQFF. The CDR3 DNA reads as TGCAGTGCGAGACATACTAGCGGCCCCCTTTCTGGGAATGAGCAGTTCTTC.

The sample holds many counts of this clonotype. The chain joins TRBV7-8 to TRBJ2-3, with 11 nucleotides matching TRBD2. The CDR3 consists of 15 residues. V was pared by 5 bases and J by 5 bases, with 6 bases of the junction left unmatched. CDR1 is SGHVS and CDR2 is FQNEAQ in the germline V gene. CDR3 loop: CASSRLAGLLDTQYF. Here the CDR3 DNA reads TGTGCCAGCAGCCGACTAGCGGGACTATTAGATACGCAGTATTTT.

This clonotype was counted many times. V and J are TRBV7-2 and TRBJ2-7; D unresolved. The CDR3 consists of 13 residues. Germline V gives CDR1 SGHTA, CDR2 FQGNSA. V was shortened by 5 bases and J by 3 bases, with 11 bases between the two germline ends. The CDR3 DNA reads TGTGCCAGCAGCCCCCCAAACAACTACGAGCAGTACTTC. It yields the protein CASSPPNNYEQYF.

This clonotype was counted many times. The chain links TRBV9 to TRBJ2-3, with TRBD1 matching over 8 bases. The CDR3 has 15 residues. CDR1 is SGDLS, CDR2 YYNGEE, per germline. The trim removed 1 base at V and 0 bases at J, leaving 1 base unmatched. DNA of the CDR3: TGTGCCAGCAGCGTAAACAGGGGGAGCACAGATACGCAGTATTTT. As protein: CASSVNRGSTDTQYF.

This clonotype was observed many times. The chain uses TRBV7-2 and TRBJ2-1; no clear D. Germline V gene lookup returns CDR1 SGHTA and CDR2 FQGNSA. The CDR3 totals 12 residues. Trimming left V 5 bases short and J 6 bases short, with 8 bases between. The CDR3 here is CASSPPSNEQFF. The CDR3, as DNA: TGTGCCAGCAGCCCCCCATCCAATGAGCAGTTCTTC.